This T cell receptor (beta chain) was sequenced for a study of human T cells and chemical hapten exposure. This clonotype was observed at least ten times. Stated time point: patch test 2, 6 weeks after DPC sensitization. The treatment: therapeutic diphenylcyclopropenone sensitization with weekly scalp DPC. V was clipped by 7 bases and J by 3 bases; unmatched bases: 8. The CDR3 sequence is 15 residues long. The germline V gene has CDR1 MNHEY and CDR2 SVGEGT. TCRdb independently ran MiXCR on the RACE reads; one entry per CDR3 protein. The sample has 360,000 or so distinct CDR3 sequences; roughly 6% are singletons.

The chain recombines TRBV6-2 or TRBV6-3 with TRBJ2-4; 8 bases align to TRBD1. The TCR sequence derives from a woman under 30 with alopecia areata. Some clones in this sample may be carry-over from other donors' samples. The material was whole blood, obtained in connection with sensitization to the hapten diphenylcyclopropenone (DPC). This CDR3 is CASNRQGPGKNIQYF. The CDR3 region has the DNA TGTGCCAGCAACAGACAGGGGCCGGGCAAAAACATTCAGTACTTC.